The 32 T cell receptor beta chains below were found in one sample sequenced in a study of blood T cell repertoires in COVID-19. The protocol was immunoSEQ multiplex PCR, while the TCRdb copy is restricted to in-frame clones and leaves out a portion. The sample includes roughly 150,000 clones, 81% of them seen just once. The sequenced sample consisted of PBMCs or T cells enriched from blood (not recorded which). Every receptor here comes from a woman aged 40-49 years with acute COVID-19.

The rearrangement uses TRBV28 and TRBJ2-3, with 7 nucleotides matching TRBD2. There are 14 residues in the CDR3. Germline lookup yields CDR1 MDHEN and CDR2 SYDVKM. Trimming removed 4 bases from V and 2 bases from J; junction bases left unmatched: 3. The CDR3 region is CASSSAGTTDTQYF. CDR3 DNA sequence: TGTGCCAGCAGTTCAGCGGGAACCACAGATACGCAGTATTTT.

The rearrangement joins TRBV4-1 to TRBJ2-7; possibly TRBD2 for D (6 bases). This CDR3 region has 14 residues. The V and J ends lost 11 bases and 5 bases respectively, with 22 bases between them. The germline gives CDR1 MGHRA, CDR2 YSYEKL. CDR3 DNA sequence: TGCGCCGGGGTCGGGACTCACCAAATGGACGAGCAGTACGTC. Protein product: CAGVGTHQMDEQYV.

This clone was observed a single time. This chain uses TRBV4-1 with TRBJ1-4; D unresolved. V gave up 1 base and J gave up 8 bases, with 23 bases separating them. This CDR3 spans 18 amino acids. Germline-derived CDR1 and CDR2 are MGHRA and YSYEKL. CDR3 sequence: CASSQALRRELRNEKLFF. Here the CDR3 DNA reads TGCGCCAGCAGCCAAGCATTACGGCGGGAGTTAAGGAACGAAAAACTGTTTTTT.

The rearrangement links TRBV4-2 to TRBJ1-1; TRBD1 is a possible D gene (5 bases). CDR1 is LGHNA, CDR2 YNFKEQ, per germline. Trimming pared 0 bases from V and 4 bases from J, leaving 9 bases between. The CDR3 consists of 14 residues. For the CDR3, the DNA is TGTGCCAGCAGCCAAGATCAGGGTAGCACTGAAGCTTTCTTT. Its protein is CASSQDQGSTEAFF.

CDR3 bases: TGTGCCAGCAGCAATGGGGAAGGCGAGGGTAATGAAGCTTTCTTT. Its protein product is CASSNGEGEGNEAFF. This chain links TRBV13 with TRBJ1-1; no firm D call. Germline lookup yields CDR1 PRHDT and CDR2 FYEKMQ (reference sequence). V was clipped by 5 bases and J by 7 bases, with 20 bases between them. This CDR3 has 15 residues.

This clone was detected ten times or more. CDR3 sequence reads: CASSLTGEGRETQYF. The CDR3 coding sequence is TGTGCCAGCAGCCTGACAGGGGAGGGTCGAGAGACCCAGTACTTC. This chain joins TRBV5-6 and TRBJ2-5; TRBD1 is a possible D gene (8 bases). This CDR3 has 15 residues. With 4 bases removed from V and 4 bases from J, the gap between germline ends came to 17 bases. Germline loops: CDR1 SGHDT, CDR2 YYEEEE.

The V call is TRBV6-6, the J call TRBJ1-3, with D possibly matching TRBD1 (6 bases). This CDR3 is 15 amino acids long. The germline V gene encodes CDR1 MNHNY and CDR2 SVGAGI (reference sequence). The V end lost 7 bases, the J end lost 0 bases, and 13 bases lay between the germline ends. CDR3 amino acids: CASKTGDRSGNTIYF. The CDR3 nucleotides are TGTGCCAGCAAGACAGGCGACCGCTCTGGAAACACCATATATTTT.

CDR3 protein: CASSSQLGGTGELFF. CDR3 DNA: TGTGCCAGTAGTTCCCAACTAGGGGGCACCGGGGAGCTGTTTTTT. This chain links TRBV19 with TRBJ2-2, with a tentative D call TRBD1 (6 bases). Germline V gene sequence: CDR1 LNHDA, CDR2 SQIVND (reference sequence). The CDR3 is 15 amino acids. The germline V and J ends were trimmed by 5 bases and 4 bases, with 14 bases remaining between them.

The chain recombines TRBV2 with TRBJ2-5; TRBD2 matches 8 bases. The CDR3 runs 14 residues. Germline CDR1 and CDR2: SNHLY and FYNNEI. Germline trimming cut 4 bases from V and 2 bases from J; bases unmatched to any gene: 3. The CDR3 loop is CASSGSGGQETQYF. For the CDR3, the DNA is TGTGCCAGCAGTGGGTCGGGGGGGCAAGAGACCCAGTACTTC.

The rearrangement links TRBV21-1 to TRBJ2-1; TRBD1 reflects the table's D call only, with no check against the DNA. TRBV21-1 is assigned pseudogene status. This CDR3 comprises 15 residues. CDR3 residues: CATTPGQGAYNEQFF. As DNA, the CDR3 is TGTGCCACCACCCCTGGACAGGGGGCCTACAATGAGCAGTTCTTC.

The genes are TRBV11-3 and TRBJ2-5; 8 nucleotides agree with TRBD1. Germline V gene lookup returns CDR1 SGHNT and CDR2 YENEEA. CDR3 length equals 14 residues. After removal of 0 bases from V and 6 bases from J, the junction contained 3 bases not matched to a gene. CDR3: CASSLEDRVQTQYF. The CDR3 DNA reads TGTGCCAGCAGCTTAGAGGACAGGGTTCAGACCCAGTACTTC.

This clone was seen a single time. The chain joins TRBV25-1 to TRBJ1-1; D is undetermined. This CDR3 comprises 14 residues. Looked up from germline, CDR1 is MGHDK and CDR2 is SYGVNS. Between the trimmed V and J ends, which lost 1 base and 9 bases, there was a span of 15 bases. Here the CDR3 DNA reads TGTGCCAGCAGTGAATTAGAAAACCTTGATCAAGCTTTCTTT. Amino acids: CASSELENLDQAFF.

The V call is TRBV29-1, the J call TRBJ1-2, with 7 bases aligning to TRBD1. The V gene end was trimmed by 6 bases and the J gene end by 2 bases; junction bases not matched to a gene: 0. The CDR3 extends over 11 amino acids. Germline V gives CDR1 SQVTM, CDR2 ANQGSEA. The CDR3 sequence is CSVTGNYGYTF. The CDR3, as DNA: TGCAGCGTGACAGGGAACTATGGCTACACCTTC.

The chain joins TRBV25-1 to TRBJ1-2; TRBD1 matches 8 bases. This CDR3 comprises 15 residues. With V trimmed by 6 bases and J by 7 bases, 13 bases remained unmatched. Germline CDR1 reads MGHDK; CDR2 reads SYGVNS. CDR3: CASRSEADRASGYTF. The CDR3 DNA sequence: TGTGCCAGCAGAAGTGAAGCGGACAGGGCCTCTGGCTACACCTTC.

This clone was counted a single time. This CDR3 is CASSLLGQGAGNEQFF. The CDR3 bases are TGTGCCAGCAGTTTATTAGGACAGGGGGCAGGGAATGAGCAGTTCTTC. J is TRBJ2-1 and V is TRBV28, with 11 nucleotides matching TRBD1. The CDR3 runs 16 residues. The V segment lost 1 base and the J segment 7 bases; nucleotides outside the gene matches: 6. CDR1 MDHEN and CDR2 SYDVKM come from the germline V gene.

The rearrangement joins TRBV18 to TRBJ1-3, with D perhaps TRBD1 (6 bases). Germline V gene data show CDR1 as KGHSH and CDR2 as LQKENI. This CDR3 is built from 15 residues. Trimming took off 8 bases at V and 0 bases at J, with 14 bases between the two ends. CDR3 loop: CASLPGQSSGNTIYF. In DNA form, the CDR3 reads TGTGCCAGCCTTCCTGGACAGAGCTCTGGAAACACCATATATTTT.

The V gene is TRBV29-1, the J gene TRBJ1-1; D is unresolved. The germline gives CDR1 SQVTM, CDR2 ANQGSEA. V gave up 6 bases and J gave up 0 bases, with 11 bases separating them. The CDR3 has 13 amino acids. CDR3 coding DNA: TGCAGCGTCCAAATGACACTGAACACTGAAGCTTTCTTT. Protein product: CSVQMTLNTEAFF.

A few counts support this clone. The J gene is TRBJ1-1, the V gene TRBV19, with 10 nucleotides matching TRBD1. Trimming at V came to 8 bases and at J to 0 bases, leaving 9 bases not matched to a gene. The germline V gene encodes CDR1 LNHDA and CDR2 SQIVND (reference sequence). The CDR3 runs 16 residues. The CDR3 loop reads CASGRGTGALNTEAFF. The CDR3 coding sequence is TGTGCCAGTGGGAGGGGGACAGGGGCCTTGAACACTGAAGCTTTCTTT. Full variable domain (outside the CDR3, taken from reference TRBV19 and TRBJ1-1): DGGITQSPKYLFRKEGQNVTLSCEQNLNHDAMYWYRQDPGQGLRLIYYSQIVNDFQKGDIAEGYSVSREKKESFPLTVTSAQKNPTAFYLCASGRGTGALNTEAFFGQGTRLTVV.

The chain couples TRBV5-4 to TRBJ1-6, with D tentatively TRBD1 (5 bases). Per the germline V gene, CDR1 is SGHNT and CDR2 is YYREEE (reference sequence). Trimming removed 4 bases at V and 6 bases at J, with 20 bases between. The CDR3 contains 17 residues. CDR3 in amino acids: CASSLGARGEINSPLHF. CDR3 coding DNA: TGTGCCAGCAGCCTGGGCGCGCGGGGGGAAATTAATTCACCCCTCCACTTT.

CDR3 sequence (DNA): TGCGCCAGCAGCTTGAGCACAGGGGAGAACTATGGCTACACCTTC. This gives the protein CASSLSTGENYGYTF. The gene calls are TRBV5-1 and TRBJ1-2, with 7 positions matching TRBD1. The CDR3 is made up of 15 amino acids. V lost 1 base, J lost 2 bases, and 5 bases stayed unmatched. CDR1 is SGHRS and CDR2 is YFSETQ in the germline V gene.

The V gene is TRBV5-1, the J gene TRBJ1-2; TRBD1 is a possible D gene (6 bases). There are 15 residues in the CDR3. Trimming took 0 bases from V and 4 from J, leaving 13 bases between them. Germline lookup yields CDR1 SGHRS and CDR2 YFSETQ. CDR3: CASSLEGGHIYGYTF. CDR3 DNA: TGCGCCAGCAGCTTGGAGGGGGGGCACATCTATGGCTACACCTTC.

This sequence joins TRBV11-2 and TRBJ2-4; 7 bases match TRBD2. The ends lost 4 bases at V and 2 bases at J; junction bases unmatched: 8. Germline CDR1 and CDR2: SGHAT and FQNNGV. CDR3 length: 16 residues. The CDR3 here is CASSSRTSLSKNIQYF. In DNA, the CDR3 is TGTGCCAGCAGCTCCCGGACTAGTCTGTCCAAAAACATTCAGTACTTC.

This clone was seen only once. The chain carries TRBV5-1 and TRBJ2-1; D is perhaps TRBD2 (5 bases). V dropped 3 bases and J dropped 3 bases, with 16 bases sitting between them. Germline V gene data show CDR1 as SGHRS and CDR2 as YFSETQ. CDR3 length equals 16 residues. In DNA, the CDR3 is TGCGCCAGCAGCTACCCCCCTGAGGGCAACTACAATGAGCAGTTCTTC. It translates to CASSYPPEGNYNEQFF.

Only a few counts were recorded for this clone. The V and J genes are TRBV7-8 and TRBJ1-4; 8 bases agree with TRBD1. From germline, CDR1 is SGHVS and CDR2 FQNEAQ. This CDR3 spans 14 amino acids. V lost 5 bases, J lost 7 bases, and 6 bases stayed unmatched. The chain's CDR3 is CASSPGQGFEKLFF. The CDR3 DNA is TGTGCCAGCAGCCCCGGACAGGGATTTGAAAAACTGTTTTTT. Full variable domain (missing parts from reference TRBV7-8 and TRBJ1-4): GAGVSQSPRYKVAKRGQDVALRCDPISGHVSLFWYQQALGQGPEFLTYFQNEAQLDKSGLPSDRFFAERPEGSVSTLKIQRTQQEDSAVYLCASSPGQGFEKLFFGSGTQLSVL.

In DNA, the CDR3 is TGTGCCAGTAGTCATAGCGGGAGGGCCCTCGATACGCAGTATTTT. Its translation is CASSHSGRALDTQYF. The genes are TRBV19 and TRBJ2-3, with 11 bases fitting TRBD2. Trimming removed 5 bases from V and 6 bases from J; junction bases left unmatched: 7. Germline lookup yields CDR1 LNHDA and CDR2 SQIVND (reference sequence). The CDR3 runs 15 residues. Based on the CDR3 plus reference TRBV19 and TRBJ2-3, the full variable domain is DGGITQSPKYLFRKEGQNVTLSCEQNLNHDAMYWYRQDPGQGLRLIYYSQIVNDFQKGDIAEGYSVSREKKESFPLTVTSAQKNPTAFYLCASSHSGRALDTQYFGPGTRLTVL.

The rearrangement uses TRBV5-8 and TRBJ1-2; D gene ambiguous. The CDR3 totals 12 residues. CDR1 is SGHTS and CDR2 is YDEGEE in the germline V gene. V lost 1 base and J lost 10, with 11 bases in between. The CDR3 region has the DNA TGTGCCAGCAGCTTGTCGGTCAGACACTACACCTTC. This encodes CASSLSVRHYTF.

V gene TRBV6-6 combines with J gene TRBJ1-2; TRBD1 agrees at 8 bases. Germline-derived CDR1 and CDR2 are MNHNY and SVGAGI (reference sequence). The CDR3 is 16 residues long. The trim removed 2 bases at V and 3 bases at J, leaving 8 bases unmatched. DNA of the CDR3: TGTGCCAGCAGTTACACATACCAGGGGGCCGACTATGGCTACACCTTC. Translation gives CASSYTYQGADYGYTF.

On this clone itself: One end of the junction fails to match germline, which may point to a read error. This chain uses TRBV19 with TRBJ1-1; perhaps TRBD1 as D (6 bases). CDR3 length: 11 amino acids. CDR1 and CDR2 from the germline V gene are LNHDA and SQIVND (reference sequence). In DNA form, the CDR3 reads TGTGCCAGTAGTTCCCTCACGACAGGAGAATTT. The encoded protein is CASSSLTTGEF. The whole variable domain, filled in from reference TRBV19 and TRBJ1-1, reads DGGITQSPKYLFRKEGQNVTLSCEQNLNHDAMYWYRQDPGQGLRLIYYSQIVNDFQKGDIAEGYSVSREKKESFPLTVTSAQKNPTAFYLCASSSLTTGEFGQGTRLTVV.

The CDR3 nucleotides are TGTGCCAGCAGGGGGATAGCGGAGGGATACGAGCAGTACTTC. Translation: CASRGIAEGYEQYF. V and J are TRBV27 and TRBJ2-7; D is possibly TRBD2 (6 bases). V lost 6 bases and J 4 bases, leaving 16 bases between the germline ends. The CDR3 contains 14 residues. The germline gives CDR1 MNHEY, CDR2 SMNVEV (reference sequence).

This clone was seen once. The chain joins TRBV5-1 to TRBJ2-3, with D maybe TRBD2 (5 bases). Between the trimmed V and J ends, which lost 4 bases and 2 bases, there was a span of 17 bases. The CDR3 runs 16 residues. The germline gives CDR1 SGHRS, CDR2 YFSETQ. Written as DNA, the CDR3 is TGCGCCAGCAGCGAAACGGGCAGGCGGGCCACAGATACGCAGTATTTT. This codes for CASSETGRRATDTQYF.

The rearrangement uses TRBV5-1 and TRBJ2-3; weak D call: TRBD2 (5 bases). The CDR3 is 16 amino acids. Germline assignment: CDR1 SGHRS and CDR2 YFSETQ. V lost 5 bases, J lost 6 bases, and 22 bases lay in between. CDR3 region: CASREYGRGGVDTQYF. For the CDR3, the DNA is TGCGCCAGCAGGGAGTATGGCAGAGGAGGAGTGGATACGCAGTATTTT.

V is TRBV5-1 and J is TRBJ1-1; 11 bases agree with TRBD1. This CDR3 is 17 amino acids long. The V and J ends lost 2 bases and 0 bases, in that order; junction bases with no gene match: 6. Germline V gene data show CDR1 as SGHRS and CDR2 as YFSETQ. CDR3 in DNA: TGCGCCAGCAGCTTAGGACAGGGGGCCTTTATGAACACTGAAGCTTTCTTT. This translates into CASSLGQGAFMNTEAFF.